This T cell receptor beta chain was obtained from a study of STAT5B mutations in CD4+ large granular lymphocyte leukemia. Study-level points and caveats: Compared with healthy controls (2/35), patient top clones favored TRBV06 (8/27). Higher CD4+ than CD8+ T-LGLL clonality might reflect small sample size.

The V segment lost 0 bases and the J segment 8 bases; nucleotides outside the gene matches: 9. The germline V gene has CDR1 KGHSH and CDR2 LQKENI. This CDR3 is built from 16 residues. TCRdb's copy holds only in-frame clones and misses some; the assay was immunoSEQ multiplex PCR. The data show about 46,000 clones, approximately 84% seen once. With respect to this clone: Its antigen remains unknown.

Healthy controls were blood donor buffy coats. The sequenced sample consisted of CD4+ T cells from blood buffy coats. This rearrangement joins TRBV18 to TRBJ2-1, with 8 bases identical to TRBD2. The receptor was isolated from a human donor in good health. The CDR3, as DNA: TGTGCCAGCTCACCACCACGGGGGGGCTATGGGGATGAGCAGTTCTTC. This translates into CASSPPRGGYGDEQFF.